Shown below are 15 T cell receptor beta chains from a single sample sequenced in a study of cytomegalovirus exposure and HLA in healthy donors. The PCR made use of 60 Vbeta and 13 Jbeta primers. Assay used: immunoSEQ multiplex PCR; TCRdb lists only in-frame clones, some missing. The table records about 120,000 clones, around 84% of them present only once. The sequenced material came from PBMCs. The receptors were sampled from a woman aged 30 to 39 in good health and CMV-seropositive.

A word on this clone: Other DNA sequences of this sample code for an identical CDR3. V gene TRBV30 combines with J gene TRBJ2-7; 7 nucleotides align to TRBD2. The germline V gene encodes CDR1 GTSNPN and CDR2 SVGIG (reference sequence). V shed 2 bases and J 0 bases; nucleotides not matched to a gene: 4. The CDR3 loop spans 14 amino acids. The CDR3 DNA sequence: TGTGCCTGGAGTACCGGCGGGAGCTCCTACGAGCAGTACTTC. Translated: CAWSTGGSSYEQYF.

With regard to this clone: At one of its ends the junction is not consistent with the germline gene, which may arise from a read error. The rearrangement joins TRBV7-9 to TRBJ2-7, with a weak D call TRBD1 (6 bases). Germline V gene sequence: CDR1 SEHNR, CDR2 FQNEAQ (reference sequence). This CDR3 is built from 18 residues. The CDR3: CSSSLDPAIPTGTYEQYF. The DNA of the CDR3 is TGTTCCAGCAGCTTAGACCCTGCGATACCGACAGGCACCTACGAGCAGTACTTC.

The chain uses TRBV7-9 and TRBJ2-7; D unclear. The CDR3 has 12 amino acids. The germline CDR1 and CDR2 sequences are SEHNR and FQNEAQ (reference sequence). V dropped 0 bases and J dropped 5 bases, with 5 bases sitting between them. CDR3 coding DNA: TGTGCCAGCAGCTTAGCGGAGCACGAGCAGTACTTC. Translation: CASSLAEHEQYF.

This sequence joins TRBV5-1 and TRBJ2-7; weak D call: TRBD1 (5 bases). There are 16 residues in the CDR3. V was cut by 2 bases and J by 4 bases, with 19 bases left in between. Per germline, CDR1 SGHRS and CDR2 YFSETQ. Here the CDR3 reads CASSFTKGSSGYEQYF. The CDR3 DNA reads TGCGCCAGCAGCTTCACCAAAGGATCCTCAGGGTACGAGCAGTACTTC.

This clone was observed a few times. The rearrangement links TRBV5-1 to TRBJ1-2, with TRBD1 matching 9 bases. Germline CDR1 and CDR2: SGHRS and YFSETQ. The CDR3 contains 16 residues. After removal of 4 bases from V and 1 base from J, the junction contained 8 bases not matched to a gene. Written as DNA, the CDR3 is TGCGCCAGCAGCGTCTCCGGGACAGGGATTAACTATGGCTACACCTTC. This encodes CASSVSGTGINYGYTF.

The gene calls are TRBV29-1 and TRBJ2-5; 10 bases fit TRBD2. The germline V gene has CDR1 SQVTM and CDR2 ANQGSEA. The CDR3 has 15 amino acids. V lost 4 bases and J lost 5; bases outside the gene matches: 10. CDR3 bases: TGCAGCGTTGTCCGTAGCGGGGGGCCCCGTGAGACCCAGTACTTC. This gives the protein CSVVRSGGPRETQYF.

This chain joins TRBV18 and TRBJ2-2; the D gene is possibly TRBD1 (6 bases). The V gene lost 4 bases and the J gene lost 0 bases, with 9 bases spanning the gap. The CDR3 has 15 amino acids. Germline loops: CDR1 KGHSH, CDR2 LQKENI. The CDR3 sequence is CASSLTGSNTGELFF. CDR3 DNA sequence: TGTGCCAGCTCACTTACAGGGTCGAACACCGGGGAGCTGTTTTTT.

This chain joins TRBV4-1 and TRBJ2-7, with a tentative D call TRBD2 (6 bases). The CDR3 totals 14 residues. V was clipped by 4 bases and J by 4 bases, with 14 bases between them. Germline loops: CDR1 MGHRA, CDR2 YSYEKL. In DNA form, the CDR3 reads TGCGCCAGCAGCCCTGGCCTAGCGAGTTACGAGCAGTACTTC. Protein sequence: CASSPGLASYEQYF.

This chain uses TRBV2 with TRBJ1-6; D not resolved. Germline-derived CDR1 and CDR2 are SNHLY and FYNNEI. The CDR3 covers 10 residues. V dropped 8 bases and J dropped 14 bases, with 10 bases sitting between them. CDR3 nucleotide sequence: TGTGCCAGCGGGCAGGTGGCCCTCCACTTT. Its translation is CASGQVALHF.

The CDR3 loop is CASSPPLTQGMKFF. CDR3 DNA sequence: TGTGCCAGCAGCCCTCCTCTGACACAGGGGATGAAGTTCTTC. This chain joins TRBV6-5 and TRBJ2-1, with 7 bases that match TRBD1. This CDR3 contains 14 residues. Looked up from germline, CDR1 is MNHEY and CDR2 is SVGAGI. J gave up 14 bases and V 6 bases, and 16 bases lay outside the gene matches.

The chain recombines TRBV7-9 with TRBJ1-2; D gene uncertain. The CDR3 has 12 amino acids. Germline V gene data show CDR1 as SEHNR and CDR2 as FQNEAQ (reference sequence). Trimming pared 4 bases from V and 4 bases from J, leaving 7 bases between. CDR3 protein: CASSYRSYGYTF. The CDR3 coding sequence is TGTGCCAGCAGCTATCGGAGCTATGGCTACACCTTC.

This chain connects TRBV6-6 to TRBJ2-5; a weak D match, TRBD1 (6 bases). CDR3 size: 15 residues. The germline CDR1 and CDR2 sequences are MNHNY and SVGAGI (reference sequence). With 4 bases removed from V and 1 base from J, the gap between germline ends came to 13 bases. The chain's CDR3 is CASSSSTGRQETQYF. As DNA, the CDR3 is TGTGCCAGCAGTTCTAGCACAGGGCGCCAAGAGACCCAGTACTTC.

V usage is TRBV18 and J usage is TRBJ2-2, with a weak D call TRBD1 (6 bases). The CDR3 sequence is 16 residues long. Deletions cut 5 bases from V and 0 bases from J, with 13 bases between. Germline V CDR1 and CDR2: KGHSH, LQKENI. The CDR3 reads CASSRDTLSNTGELFF. CDR3 in DNA: TGTGCCAGCTCAAGGGACACCCTCTCGAACACCGGGGAGCTGTTTTTT. The full variable domain, rest sourced from reference TRBV18 and TRBJ2-2, is NAGVMQNPRHLVRRRGQEARLRCSPMKGHSHVYWYRQLPEEGLKFMVYLQKENIIDESGMPKERFSAEFPKEGPSILRIQQVVRGDSAAYFCASSRDTLSNTGELFFGEGSRLTVL.

The V and J genes are TRBV4-3 and TRBJ1-2; TRBD1 is a possible D gene (5 bases). V dropped 3 bases and J dropped 7 bases, with 9 bases sitting between them. Germline V lookup: CDR1 LGHNA, CDR2 YSLEER. The CDR3 is 12 residues long. CDR3 nucleotide sequence: TGCGCCAGCAGCCAGTGGGGCGCTGGCTACACCTTC. As protein: CASSQWGAGYTF.

The chain couples TRBV6-5 to TRBJ1-2; TRBD1 matches at 9 bases. Germline lookup yields CDR1 MNHEY and CDR2 SVGAGI. The CDR3 has 15 residues. Unmatched junction bases numbered 7, after V lost 5 bases and J lost 3 bases. CDR3 loop: CASSRTGGIDYGYTF. The CDR3 DNA is TGTGCCAGCAGTCGCACAGGGGGCATAGACTATGGCTACACCTTC.